This T cell receptor (beta chain) was sequenced during a study of cytomegalovirus exposure and HLA in healthy donors. This clone showed up just once. Its antigen remains unknown. V was shortened by 2 bases and J by 9 bases, with 11 bases between the two germline ends. This CDR3 has 13 residues. Per the germline V gene, CDR1 is GTSNPN and CDR2 is SVGIG (reference sequence). The study ran its PCR with 60 Vbeta and 13 Jbeta primers. The method was immunoSEQ multiplex PCR; TCRdb's version includes in-frame clones alone and lacks a portion of them. The sample shows roughly 240,000 clones, roughly 84% of them seen only once. General study results and limits: Available immune exposure information was restricted to CMV serostatus only.

The specimen sequenced was PBMCs. The sequence derives from a girl aged 2-10 years in good health and CMV-seronegative. The V call is TRBV30, the J call TRBJ1-6, with a possible D match to TRBD1 (5 bases). CDR3 sequence: CAWSTQTVSPLHF. For the CDR3, the DNA is TGTGCCTGGAGTACTCAGACAGTTTCACCCCTCCACTTT. Drawing the rest from reference TRBV30 and TRBJ1-6, the complete variable domain is SQTIHQWPATLVQPVGSPLSLECTVEGTSNPNLYWYRQAAGRGLQLLFYSVGIGQISSEVPQNLSASRPQDRQFILSSKKLLLSDSGFYLCAWSTQTVSPLHFGNGTRLTVT.